One and the same sample provided the 23 T cell receptor beta chains below, sequenced in a study of blood T cells in healthy people across ages. The use of a sample-barcoded 5' primer and a J-beta primer mix characterized a second PCR of roughly 6 to 11 cycles. Each CDR3 protein gets one entry after TCRdb re-called the 5' RACE reads with MiXCR. The sample lists about 600,000 distinct CDR3 sequences, roughly 48% seen once, with about 26% in the top ten. Sequencing used blood. These receptors were obtained from a man older than 75 in good health.

The chain combines TRBV28 with TRBJ2-2, with D unresolved. V was pared by 6 bases and J by 4 bases, with 9 bases between. CDR1 is MDHEN, CDR2 SYDVKM, per germline. The CDR3 loop spans 13 amino acids. CDR3 in amino acids: CASRAVGTGELFF. In DNA form, the CDR3 reads TGTGCCAGCAGGGCGGTTGGCACCGGGGAGCTGTTTTTT.

This sequence joins TRBV7-2 and TRBJ2-3, with TRBD2 matching over 7 bases. The CDR3 totals 16 residues. Germline V gene sequence: CDR1 SGHTA, CDR2 FQGNSA. With 2 bases clipped from V and 2 bases from J, the junction kept 7 bases outside the gene matches. The CDR3 spells CASSLLGGGNTDTQYF. DNA of the CDR3: TGTGCCAGCAGCTTATTAGGCGGGGGAAACACAGATACGCAGTATTTT.

The chain is built from TRBV29-1 and TRBJ1-2, with D maybe TRBD1 (5 bases). Between the trimmed V and J ends, which lost 4 bases and 4 bases, there was a span of 13 bases. This CDR3 contains 13 residues. Germline V gene lookup returns CDR1 SQVTM and CDR2 ANQGSEA. The CDR3 sequence is CSVGAGMGYGYTF. The CDR3 DNA sequence: TGCAGCGTTGGCGCAGGGATGGGCTATGGCTACACCTTC.

Remarks on this clonotype: One junction end does not reproduce the germline sequence, and a read error may be involved. V gene TRBV4-1 combines with J gene TRBJ2-4, with 10 positions matching TRBD1. The CDR3 has 19 residues. Germline V gene lookup returns CDR1 MGHRA and CDR2 YSYEKL. The DNA of the CDR3 is TGTGCCAGCAGCCAAGATAGGACAGGGGGTCGACTAGCCAAAAACATTCAGTACTTC. This gives the protein CASSQDRTGGRLAKNIQYF.

The rearrangement joins TRBV7-2 to TRBJ2-5; D is perhaps TRBD2 (5 bases). Looked up from germline, CDR1 is SGHTA and CDR2 is FQGNSA. This CDR3 contains 14 residues. The germline V and J ends were trimmed by 5 bases and 3 bases, with 13 bases remaining between them. The CDR3 DNA reads TGTGCCAGCAGCCCGTACGGGGAAAAAGAGACCCAGTACTTC. Amino acid sequence: CASSPYGEKETQYF.

This clonotype was seen once. The chain joins TRBV5-1 to TRBJ2-7; D possibly uses TRBD1 or TRBD2 (5 bases each). Germline V gene data show CDR1 as SGHRS and CDR2 as YFSETQ. There are 15 residues in the CDR3. The V end was cut by 4 bases, the J end by 5 bases, with 19 bases between. CDR3 DNA sequence: TGCGCCAGCAGCGTGGGGGACCCCCAACGAAACGAGCAGTACTTC. This codes for CASSVGDPQRNEQYF.

The chain is built from TRBV29-1 and TRBJ1-1; 7 bases match TRBD1. Germline CDR1 and CDR2: SQVTM and ANQGSEA. V dropped 8 bases and J dropped 3; count of bases not matched to a gene: 6. The CDR3 length is 12 residues. CDR3 loop: CSYRTGYTEAFF. The CDR3 region has the DNA TGCAGCTATCGGACAGGCTACACTGAAGCTTTCTTT.

The V and J genes are TRBV20-1 and TRBJ2-1, with 8 bases matching TRBD2. The V and J ends lost 3 bases and 5 bases, in that order; junction bases with no gene match: 3. This CDR3 comprises 13 residues. The germline V gene has CDR1 DFQATT and CDR2 SNEGSKA (reference sequence). The CDR3 DNA sequence: TGCAGTGCTAGCACTAGCGGTAACAATGAGCAGTTCTTC. Its protein product is CSASTSGNNEQFF.

The chain combines TRBV7-2 with TRBJ2-3, with 10 bases identical to TRBD2. V trimming: 4 bases; J trimming: 6 bases; junction bases outside the gene matches: 7. The CDR3 totals 15 residues. Germline V gives CDR1 SGHTA, CDR2 FQGNSA. The CDR3 loop reads CASSSPTSGPDTQYF. In nucleotides, the CDR3 is TGTGCCAGCAGCTCACCGACTAGCGGGCCCGATACGCAGTATTTT.

This clonotype showed up many times. The chain joins TRBV6-6 to TRBJ2-3; D gene ambiguous. V lost 0 bases to trimming and J lost 10 bases, with 14 bases between them. The CDR3 has 14 residues. Germline V gene lookup returns CDR1 MNHNY and CDR2 SVGAGI (reference sequence). DNA of the CDR3: TGTGCCAGCAGTTACTCGGCCCCCGTAGGTCCGCAGTATTTT. It encodes CASSYSAPVGPQYF.

The V gene is TRBV18, the J gene TRBJ1-1; possibly TRBD1 for D (5 bases). Germline CDR1 reads KGHSH; CDR2 reads LQKENI. The CDR3 is made up of 18 amino acids. Deletions cut 1 base from V and 1 base from J, with 19 bases between. The CDR3 nucleotides read TGTGCCAGCTCACCACAGCTCGACAGCCCGCAAGCGAACACTGAAGCTTTCTTT. It specifies CASSPQLDSPQANTEAFF.

The genes are TRBV7-9 and TRBJ1-2, with D uncertain. CDR3 length: 15 amino acids. Germline loops: CDR1 SEHNR, CDR2 FQNEAQ (reference sequence). V lost 3 bases and J lost 3, with 14 bases in between. In nucleotides, the CDR3 is TGTGCCAGCAGCTTTAATCATCAGGTAGACTATGGCTACACCTTC. Its translation: CASSFNHQVDYGYTF.

The genes are TRBV6-5 and TRBJ1-2; TRBD1 aligns across 8 bases. The CDR3 consists of 16 residues. With 0 bases clipped from V and 6 bases from J, the junction kept 9 bases outside the gene matches. Per the germline V gene, CDR1 is MNHEY and CDR2 is SVGAGI. The CDR3 sequence is CASSYSGQGYGNGYTF. CDR3 nucleotides: TGTGCCAGCAGTTACTCCGGACAGGGTTACGGAAATGGCTACACCTTC.

The V and J genes are TRBV7-9 and TRBJ2-1; D ambiguous. Germline V gene lookup returns CDR1 SEHNR and CDR2 FQNEAQ (reference sequence). The CDR3 extends over 14 amino acids. V lost 0 bases, J lost 10 bases, and 13 bases lay in between. CDR3 residues: CASSLALKHDEQFF. CDR3 bases: TGTGCCAGCAGCTTAGCGCTAAAGCATGACGAGCAGTTCTTC. Complete variable domain (other parts from reference TRBV7-9 and TRBJ2-1): DTGVSQNPRHKITKRGQNVTFRCDPISEHNRLYWYRQTLGQGPEFLTYFQNEAQLEKSRLLSDRFSAERPKGSFSTLEIQRTEQGDSAMYLCASSLALKHDEQFFGPGTRLTVL.

There are a few counts of this clonotype. The chain recombines TRBV2 with TRBJ2-7; TRBD2 matches 11 bases. The CDR3 has 15 residues. The germline V gene has CDR1 SNHLY and CDR2 FYNNEI. V trimming: 4 bases; J trimming: 4 bases; junction bases outside the gene matches: 6. CDR3 nucleotides: TGTGCCAGCAGTGCCCCACTAGCGGGGGCTTACGAGCAGTACTTC. Translated: CASSAPLAGAYEQYF.

This clonotype was recorded only once. The chain recombines TRBV7-2 with TRBJ2-2; D is uncertain. CDR3 length equals 13 residues. V was trimmed by 1 base and J by 5 bases, leaving 5 bases between them. The V gene's germline CDR1 is SGHTA and CDR2 FQGNSA. CDR3 nucleotide sequence: TGTGCCAGCAGCTTAGTAGCAACCGGGGAGCTGTTTTTT. This gives the protein CASSLVATGELFF.

This chain links TRBV7-2 with TRBJ2-3; 12 nucleotides align to TRBD2. Germline assignment: CDR1 SGHTA and CDR2 FQGNSA. V was clipped by 4 bases and J by 5 bases; unmatched bases: 7. The CDR3 sequence is 16 residues long. The CDR3: CASSSGLAGKGDTQYF. The DNA for the CDR3 is TGTGCCAGCAGCTCAGGACTAGCGGGAAAGGGAGATACGCAGTATTTT.

In this sample, this clonotype turned up a few times. This rearrangement joins TRBV11-1 to TRBJ1-6; 8 nucleotides align to TRBD1. The CDR3 length is 16 residues. The ends lost 5 bases at V and 9 bases at J; junction bases unmatched: 12. Germline V gene sequence: CDR1 SGHAT, CDR2 FQDESV (reference sequence). The CDR3 is CASSLGETDRVSPLHF. The CDR3 coding sequence is TGTGCCAGCAGCCTGGGGGAGACGGACAGGGTTTCACCCCTCCACTTT.

V gene TRBV6-6 combines with J gene TRBJ1-1; D not certain. Trimming removed 8 bases at V and 6 bases at J, with 16 bases between. CDR1 is MNHNY and CDR2 is SVGAGI in the germline V gene (reference sequence). This CDR3 contains 13 residues. The CDR3 DNA is TGTGCCAGCGGAGACCCGGGTGGGTCTGAAGCTTTCTTT. Protein sequence: CASGDPGGSEAFF.

This clonotype was counted a few times. The chain is built from TRBV18 and TRBJ1-1, with 7 bases identical to TRBD1. The CDR3 consists of 16 residues. V shed 3 bases, J shed 5 bases, and the junction held 12 bases outside the gene matches. From germline, CDR1 is KGHSH and CDR2 LQKENI. CDR3 in amino acids: CASSPPGTASGTEAFF. CDR3 nucleotides: TGTGCCAGCTCACCCCCCGGGACAGCCTCTGGGACTGAAGCTTTCTTT. The variable domain in full, completed from reference TRBV18 and TRBJ1-1, reads NAGVMQNPRHLVRRRGQEARLRCSPMKGHSHVYWYRQLPEEGLKFMVYLQKENIIDESGMPKERFSAEFPKEGPSILRIQQVVRGDSAAYFCASSPPGTASGTEAFFGQGTRLTVV.

The V and J genes are TRBV5-1 and TRBJ1-1; maybe TRBD1 (6 bases). This CDR3 spans 15 amino acids. V shed 1 base and J shed 5 bases, with 15 bases lying between them. Germline V lookup: CDR1 SGHRS, CDR2 YFSETQ. CDR3 sequence (DNA): TGCGCCAGCAGCTTGACCAGGGGCGGGGAGACTGAAGCTTTCTTT. This codes for CASSLTRGGETEAFF.

This clonotype appeared once. This chain uses TRBV6-2 or TRBV6-3 with TRBJ2-5, with no clear D. CDR3 length equals 14 residues. Germline V gene sequence: CDR1 MNHEY, CDR2 SVGEGT. With 6 bases removed from V and 11 bases from J, the gap between germline ends came to 22 bases. This CDR3 is CASSPLRQYNEQYF. The CDR3 nucleotides read TGTGCCAGCAGCCCCCTTCGGCAATACAATGAGCAGTACTTC.

The chain links TRBV29-1 to TRBJ1-4; D unresolved. The germline gives CDR1 SQVTM, CDR2 ANQGSEA. CDR3 size: 13 residues. V was pared by 5 bases and J by 4 bases, with 11 bases between. The CDR3 protein is CSVTTDNNEKLFF. In DNA, the CDR3 is TGCAGCGTTACCACGGATAATAATGAAAAACTGTTTTTT.